The 15 T cell receptor beta chains below were found in one sample sequenced in a study of blood T cell repertoires in COVID-19 (dated by TCRdb to the early 2020s). The library was made by the immunoSEQ multiplex PCR assay. TCRdb re-hosts the immuneACCESS table, in-frame sequences only. Its copies lack some clones; in the studies checked, an unresolved V gene accounts for under half of them, and the cause for the rest is not known. For this sample the table gives approximately 210,000 clones, of which 84% were detected only once. Of the sample, under 12% falls within the top ten clones. The sequenced material came from peripheral blood. Receptors originate from an elderly woman with COVID-19, enrolled during active disease.

The J gene is TRBJ1-1, the V gene TRBV4-3; D uncertain. Germline CDR1 and CDR2: LGHNA and YSLEER. V dropped 0 bases and J dropped 1 base, with 3 bases sitting between them. The CDR3 covers 13 residues. The CDR3 DNA sequence: TGCGCCAGCAGCCAAGACTGGAACACTGAAGCTTTCTTT. Its translation is CASSQDWNTEAFF.

This clone has only a few counts. This chain uses TRBV5-6 with TRBJ2-7; 10 bases match TRBD1. Germline CDR1 reads SGHDT; CDR2 reads YYEEEE. The CDR3 sequence is 15 residues long. Germline trimming cut 1 base from V and 6 bases from J; bases unmatched to any gene: 7. CDR3 sequence (DNA): TGTGCCAGCAGCTTGACTGGGACAGGGGACCGCGAGCAGTACGTC. It specifies CASSLTGTGDREQYV.

The chain recombines TRBV5-5 with TRBJ1-2; D call uncertain. The germline V gene encodes CDR1 SGHKS and CDR2 YYEKEE (reference sequence). Trimming cost V 0 bases and J 4 bases, with 10 bases left between them. The CDR3 covers 14 residues. CDR3 coding DNA: TGTGCCAGCAGCTTGGGGCAGGTTGGCTATGGCTACACCTTC. It specifies CASSLGQVGYGYTF.

The gene calls are TRBV6-1 and TRBJ1-3, with 7 bases identical to TRBD1. CDR3 length equals 14 residues. CDR1 MNHNS and CDR2 SASEGT come from the germline V gene. V gave up 3 bases and J gave up 5 bases; unmatched junction bases: 4. Written as DNA, the CDR3 is TGTGCCAGCAGTGAGGACAGGAACAGAAACACCATATATTTT. As protein: CASSEDRNRNTIYF.

This clone appeared once. V is TRBV28 and J is TRBJ1-1; tentative D call: TRBD1 (6 bases). V was trimmed by 5 bases and J by 1 base, leaving 17 bases between them. The CDR3 sequence is 16 residues long. Germline CDR1 and CDR2: MDHEN and SYDVKM. In DNA, the CDR3 is TGTGCCAGCAGTCCTAGGATAATGACAGGGAACACTGAAGCTTTCTTT. It specifies CASSPRIMTGNTEAFF.

The chain employs TRBV5-6 and TRBJ2-5, with TRBD2 matching 13 bases. The ends lost 4 bases at V and 2 bases at J; junction bases unmatched: 5. The CDR3 runs to 16 residues. CDR1 and CDR2 from the germline V gene are SGHDT and YYEEEE. CDR3 DNA sequence: TGTGCCAGCAGCCTCGGACTAGCGGGGGTTCAAGAGACCCAGTACTTC. Translated: CASSLGLAGVQETQYF.

The chain couples TRBV9 to TRBJ2-3; 8 bases are a match to TRBD2. The CDR3 has 14 amino acids. Trimming cost V 0 bases and J 4 bases; bases outside gene matches: 1. In germline, CDR1 is SGDLS, CDR2 YYNGEE. CDR3 nucleotide sequence: TGTGCCAGCAGCGTAGGCGGGGGGTCAGATACGCAGTATTTT. This sequence encodes CASSVGGGSDTQYF.

The chain is built from TRBV19 and TRBJ2-3; 8 bases align to TRBD2. There are 14 residues in the CDR3. Germline lookup yields CDR1 LNHDA and CDR2 SQIVND (reference sequence). The trim removed 5 bases at V and 1 base at J, leaving 2 bases unmatched. This chain's CDR3 is CASSFSGGTDTQYF. The CDR3 DNA is TGTGCCAGTAGTTTTAGCGGGGGCACAGATACGCAGTATTTT.

J is TRBJ1-2 and V is TRBV25-1; 9 bases match TRBD1. This CDR3 contains 16 residues. Trimming took 4 bases from V and 1 from J; bases not matched to a gene: 7. The germline gives CDR1 MGHDK, CDR2 SYGVNS. This CDR3 is CASSVSGTGSNYGYTF. The CDR3 DNA sequence: TGTGCCAGCAGTGTCTCAGGGACAGGGAGTAACTATGGCTACACCTTC.

In its sample, this clone was seen once. J is TRBJ2-5 and V is TRBV5-4; no firm D call. This CDR3 is 14 amino acids long. Trimming pared 0 bases from V and 2 bases from J, leaving 8 bases between. Germline V gives CDR1 SGHNT, CDR2 YYREEE (reference sequence). The CDR3 loop reads CASSLGSTQETQYF. The CDR3 DNA reads TGTGCCAGCAGCTTGGGATCCACTCAAGAGACCCAGTACTTC.

CDR3 nucleotide sequence: TGCGCCAGCACCCCGGACAGGGTGAGCACTGAAGCTTTCTTT. Translating gives CASTPDRVSTEAFF. This chain joins TRBV5-1 and TRBJ1-1; TRBD1 agrees at 8 bases. Germline V gives CDR1 SGHRS, CDR2 YFSETQ. CDR3 length: 14 amino acids. Trimming at V came to 6 bases and at J to 4 bases, leaving 8 bases not matched to a gene.

The genes are TRBV2 and TRBJ1-5; possible D gene TRBD1, 6 bases. The CDR3 is made up of 16 amino acids. CDR1 and CDR2 from the germline V gene are SNHLY and FYNNEI. V was clipped by 5 bases and J by 2 bases, with 16 bases between them. The CDR3 sequence: CASSSTQGKGNQPQHF. The CDR3 nucleotides read TGTGCCAGCAGTTCAACTCAGGGGAAGGGCAATCAGCCCCAGCATTTT.

This clone was seen just once. J is TRBJ2-5 and V is TRBV11-2; 10 bases fit TRBD1. Trimming took 5 bases from V and 3 from J; bases not matched to a gene: 9. This CDR3 has 16 residues. CDR1 is SGHAT, CDR2 FQNNGV, per germline. The CDR3 region is CASSKAGTGEEETQYF. CDR3 sequence (DNA): TGTGCCAGCAGCAAAGCCGGGACAGGGGAAGAAGAGACCCAGTACTTC.

The rearrangement links TRBV11-2 to TRBJ2-7, with TRBD1 matching over 9 bases. Germline V gene lookup returns CDR1 SGHAT and CDR2 FQNNGV. The J segment lost 7 bases and the V segment lost 4 bases, leaving 11 bases of the junction unmatched. This CDR3 is built from 15 residues. The CDR3 here is CASSSFTGGAGEQYF. The CDR3 bases are TGTGCCAGCAGCTCCTTCACAGGGGGCGCGGGGGAGCAGTACTTC.

This clone was counted a few times. The rearrangement uses TRBV28 and TRBJ1-4; D is perhaps TRBD1 (5 bases). The CDR3 is 15 residues long. V shed 4 bases and J shed 8 bases, with 17 bases lying between them. The V gene's germline CDR1 is MDHEN and CDR2 SYDVKM. CDR3 amino acids: CASSSAAVRGEKLFF. The DNA for the CDR3 is TGTGCCAGCAGTTCCGCGGCAGTCCGGGGGGAAAAACTGTTTTTT.